Following are 28 T cell receptor beta chains from one sample sequenced in a study of cytomegalovirus exposure and HLA in healthy donors (dated by TCRdb to the late 2010s). The receptor library was made with the immunoSEQ multiplex PCR assay. For the multiplex PCR, a mixture combining 60 forward primers for TCR Vbeta segments and 13 reverse primers for TCR Jbeta segments was used. This is the immuneACCESS table as TCRdb keeps it, with only in-frame sequences that have V and J called. A part of the clones is gone; compared with another copy, unresolved V genes explain less than half, and the rest is unexplained. This sample has about 97,000 clones in its table, and approximately 81% of those were observed once. The ten largest clones capture less than 3.5% of the sample. Source material: PBMCs. The source of these receptors is a male donor in good health and CMV-seropositive.

This chain joins TRBV4-2 and TRBJ2-6; a weak D match, TRBD2 (5 bases). V was clipped by 0 bases and J by 0 bases, with 9 bases between them. The germline V gene encodes CDR1 LGHNA and CDR2 YNFKEQ. This CDR3 comprises 17 residues. For the CDR3, the DNA is TGTGCCAGCAGCCAAGATCCGGGATACTCTGGGGCCAACGTCCTGACTTTC. This encodes CASSQDPGYSGANVLTF.

The chain employs TRBV7-9 and TRBJ2-5, with D possibly being TRBD2 (6 bases). Germline CDR1 reads SEHNR; CDR2 reads FQNEAQ (reference sequence). The CDR3 covers 15 residues. Trimming stripped 5 bases from V and 1 base from J, with 14 bases between. The CDR3 reads CASSPRVSGQETQYF. The DNA of the CDR3 is TGTGCCAGCAGCCCGCGGGTTAGCGGCCAAGAGACCCAGTACTTC.

The chain links TRBV5-1 to TRBJ2-1; 7 bases match TRBD1. The length of the CDR3 is 14 residues. CDR1 is SGHRS and CDR2 is YFSETQ in the germline V gene. J gave up 1 base and V 4 bases, and 2 bases lay outside the gene matches. DNA of the CDR3: TGCGCCAGCAGCGCGACAGGGTCCTACAATGAGCAGTTCTTC. Translation: CASSATGSYNEQFF. The whole variable domain, remainder taken from reference TRBV5-1 and TRBJ2-1, is KAGVTQTPRYLIKTRGQQVTLSCSPISGHRSVSWYQQTPGQGLQFLFEYFSETQRNKGNFPGRFSGRQFSNSRSEMNVSTLELGDSALYLCASSATGSYNEQFFGPGTRLTVL.

Many counts were recorded for this clone. The V gene is TRBV5-5, the J gene TRBJ2-5, with D tentatively TRBD1 (5 bases). Deletions cut 2 bases from V and 4 bases from J, with 12 bases between. The germline CDR1 and CDR2 sequences are SGHKS and YYEKEE (reference sequence). The CDR3 loop spans 14 amino acids. For the CDR3, the DNA is TGTGCCAGCAGCTTAACCTCTAGGGGAGAGACCCAGTACTTC. It yields the protein CASSLTSRGETQYF.

The chain uses TRBV29-1 and TRBJ2-4; maybe TRBD1 (7 bases). Germline assignment: CDR1 SQVTM and CDR2 ANQGSEA. V gave up 1 base and J gave up 4 bases, with 8 bases separating them. The CDR3 extends over 13 amino acids. The CDR3 loop is CSVEAGGKNIQYF. DNA for the CDR3: TGCAGCGTTGAAGCAGGGGGGAAAAACATTCAGTACTTC. Based on the CDR3 plus reference TRBV29-1 and TRBJ2-4, the full variable domain is SAVISQKPSRDICQRGTSLTIQCQVDSQVTMMFWYRQQPGQSLTLIATANQGSEATYESGFVIDKFPISRPNLTFSTLTVSNMSPEDSSIYLCSVEAGGKNIQYFGAGTRLSVL.

The chain joins TRBV5-1 to TRBJ1-1; D perhaps matches TRBD1 (5 bases). The ends were cut back, 0 bases at V and 5 bases at J, with 14 bases in the middle. Germline CDR1 SGHRS, CDR2 YFSETQ. The CDR3 length is 15 residues. For the CDR3, the DNA is TGCGCCAGCAGCTTGGAGGGACTTTCCCGGACTGAAGCTTTCTTT. This translates into CASSLEGLSRTEAFF.

The chain employs TRBV6-6 and TRBJ2-7, with unresolved D. Germline V CDR1 and CDR2: MNHNY, SVGAGI (reference sequence). Trimming removed 8 bases at V and 3 bases at J, with 14 bases between. This CDR3 region has 13 residues. The CDR3 DNA is TGTGCCAGCGTCTTGGTCCCGGGCTACGAGCAGTACTTC. Translated: CASVLVPGYEQYF.

The CDR3 coding sequence is TGTGCCTGGATCCAGGAAGGTGAAAAACTGTTTTTT. Encoded protein: CAWIQEGEKLFF. This chain joins TRBV30 and TRBJ1-4; D ambiguous. Deletions cut 4 bases from V and 7 bases from J, with 10 bases between. Germline V gives CDR1 GTSNPN, CDR2 SVGIG (reference sequence). This CDR3 region has 12 residues.

On this clone: One end of the junction varies from germline; a read error may be responsible. The chain combines TRBV7-7 with TRBJ2-1; 11 bases fit TRBD2. The V gene's germline CDR1 is SSHAT and CDR2 FNYEAQ (reference sequence). The CDR3 contains 16 residues. The DNA of the CDR3 is TGTGCTAGCAGCTTAGCGCTAGCGGGGGGTGGCAATGAGCAGTTCTTC. Translation: CASSLALAGGGNEQFF.

This rearrangement joins TRBV30 to TRBJ2-5, with 11 positions matching TRBD1. The CDR3 extends over 15 amino acids. Germline V gene lookup returns CDR1 GTSNPN and CDR2 SVGIG (reference sequence). Unmatched junction bases numbered 6, after V lost 1 base and J lost 5 bases. CDR3 in amino acids: CAWSGGTGGWETQYF. Here the CDR3 DNA reads TGTGCCTGGAGTGGAGGGACAGGGGGTTGGGAGACCCAGTACTTC.

A remark on this clone: Germline and junction disagree at one end, which may indicate a read error. This chain connects TRBV7-7 to TRBJ2-5; 10 bases are a match to TRBD2. Germline-derived CDR1 and CDR2 are SSHAT and FNYEAQ (reference sequence). This CDR3 region has 17 residues. CDR3 nucleotides: TGTGCTAGCAGCTTCTCTAGCGGGGGCGGTGGGGAAGAGACCCAGTACTTC. Residues: CASSFSSGGGGEETQYF. The full variable domain, with the rest looked up from reference TRBV7-7 and TRBJ2-5, is GAGVSQSPRYKVTKRGQDVTLRCDPISSHATLYWYQQALGQGPEFLTYFNYEAQPDKSGLPSDRFSAERPEGSISTLTIQRTEQRDSAMYRCASSFSSGGGGEETQYFGPGTRLLVL.

This rearrangement joins TRBV5-4 to TRBJ2-2; D possibly corresponds to TRBD1 (5 bases). V was cut by 2 bases and J by 1 base, with 12 bases left in between. The germline V gene encodes CDR1 SGHNT and CDR2 YYREEE (reference sequence). The CDR3 is made up of 16 amino acids. CDR3 loop: CASSFFGHMNTGELFF. CDR3 in DNA: TGTGCCAGCAGCTTCTTTGGACACATGAACACCGGGGAGCTGTTTTTT.

J is TRBJ2-1 and V is TRBV6-5; no definite D call. V was clipped by 6 bases and J by 8 bases, with 17 bases between them. The germline CDR1 and CDR2 sequences are MNHEY and SVGAGI. This CDR3 region has 14 residues. The DNA for the CDR3 is TGTGCCAGCAGCCTTAGTGGTCCTCCGGATGAGCAGTTCTTC. Amino acid sequence: CASSLSGPPDEQFF.

The gene calls are TRBV2 and TRBJ2-7, with D possibly TRBD2 on 6 matching bases. The germline V and J ends were trimmed by 6 bases and 2 bases, with 11 bases remaining between them. The CDR3 consists of 13 residues. Germline V CDR1 and CDR2: SNHLY, FYNNEI. In DNA, the CDR3 is TGTGCCAGCAGGATAGCGGTTACCTACGAGCAGTACTTC. Protein: CASRIAVTYEQYF.

The rearrangement links TRBV5-5 to TRBJ2-5, with a tentative D call TRBD2 (6 bases). Deletions cut 2 bases from V and 5 bases from J, with 7 bases between. The CDR3 has 12 residues. Per the germline V gene, CDR1 is SGHKS and CDR2 is YYEKEE (reference sequence). The DNA of the CDR3 is TGTGCCAGCAGCTTCAGCGGGGAGACCCAGTACTTC. Its protein is CASSFSGETQYF.

This chain uses TRBV5-1 with TRBJ2-7; TRBD2 matches 11 bases. The J segment lost 6 bases and the V segment lost 5 bases, leaving 10 bases of the junction unmatched. The CDR3 runs to 15 residues. Per germline, CDR1 SGHRS and CDR2 YFSETQ. The CDR3 loop is CASRLGSGGAFEQYF. CDR3 bases: TGCGCCAGCAGACTTGGTAGCGGGGGGGCATTCGAGCAGTACTTC. The full variable domain, its missing parts supplied by reference TRBV5-1 and TRBJ2-7, is KAGVTQTPRYLIKTRGQQVTLSCSPISGHRSVSWYQQTPGQGLQFLFEYFSETQRNKGNFPGRFSGRQFSNSRSEMNVSTLELGDSALYLCASRLGSGGAFEQYFGPGTRLTVT.

This sequence joins TRBV4-1 and TRBJ2-3; maybe TRBD2 (7 bases). This CDR3 has 17 residues. V lost 3 bases and J lost 2, with 18 bases in between. Germline CDR1 and CDR2: MGHRA and YSYEKL. Written as DNA, the CDR3 is TGCGCCAGCAGCCACCCCAGGGAGGGGGGGTCCACAGATACGCAGTATTTT. Amino acid sequence: CASSHPREGGSTDTQYF.

The chain couples TRBV4-2 to TRBJ1-2; 7 positions agree with TRBD1. Trimming took 4 bases from V and 4 from J; bases not matched to a gene: 6. The CDR3 contains 14 residues. Germline CDR1 reads LGHNA; CDR2 reads YNFKEQ. The CDR3 bases are TGTGCCAGCAGCCCGGACGACAGGGTCTATGGCTACACCTTC. Amino acids: CASSPDDRVYGYTF.

The chain joins TRBV9 to TRBJ1-2; D unresolved. Germline CDR1 is SGDLS and CDR2 is YYNGEE. The CDR3 has 14 residues. The V end lost 3 bases, the J end lost 1 base, and 10 bases lay between the germline ends. This CDR3 reads CASSERDGNYGYTF. The DNA of the CDR3 is TGTGCCAGCAGCGAAAGAGATGGTAACTATGGCTACACCTTC.

This clone was seen ten or more times. The chain carries TRBV29-1 and TRBJ2-7; perhaps TRBD1 as D (6 bases). Germline lookup yields CDR1 SQVTM and CDR2 ANQGSEA. V was cut by 1 base and J by 2 bases, with 9 bases left in between. The CDR3 has 13 residues. The CDR3 DNA is TGCAGCGTTGAAGGGACAGCTACCTACGAGCAGTACTTC. This encodes CSVEGTATYEQYF.

CDR3 region: CASSYRGQEAFF. CDR3 DNA: TGTGCCAGCAGTTACCGCGGACAGGAAGCTTTCTTT. The chain links TRBV6-5 to TRBJ1-1, with D possibly TRBD1 on 6 matching bases. V was cut by 2 bases and J by 8 bases, with 9 bases left in between. The CDR3 covers 12 residues. The germline CDR1 and CDR2 sequences are MNHEY and SVGAGI.

The V and J genes are TRBV27 and TRBJ1-2; possibly TRBD1 for D (6 bases). V lost 6 bases to trimming and J lost 7 bases, with 15 bases between them. The CDR3 length is 13 residues. Germline assignment: CDR1 MNHEY and CDR2 SMNVEV (reference sequence). The CDR3 nucleotides are TGTGCCAGCAGCTCCCAGGGGCTGGGTGGCTACACCTTC. It is translated as CASSSQGLGGYTF.

The chain combines TRBV30 with TRBJ2-7, with D perhaps matching TRBD2 (7 bases). The germline V gene encodes CDR1 GTSNPN and CDR2 SVGIG (reference sequence). Trimming cost V 3 bases and J 6 bases, with 12 bases left between them. CDR3 length: 12 residues. Here the CDR3 DNA reads TGTGCCTGGAGAGGAGGGGGGGCCGAGCAGTACTTC. Its protein is CAWRGGGAEQYF.

On this clone: The junction departs from germline at one end; a sequencing error may be responsible. The chain recombines TRBV30 with TRBJ2-3; 8 bases match TRBD2. The CDR3 runs to 15 residues. Per the germline V gene, CDR1 is GTSNPN and CDR2 is SVGIG (reference sequence). This chain's CDR3 is CARSSGGADTDTQYF. Written as DNA, the CDR3 is TGTGCCCGGAGTTCCGGGGGGGCCGATACAGATACGCAGTATTTT.

The rearrangement links TRBV25-1 to TRBJ1-2; perhaps TRBD1 as D (6 bases). Germline V lookup: CDR1 MGHDK, CDR2 SYGVNS. The CDR3 has 11 residues. The germline V and J ends were trimmed by 5 bases and 5 bases, with 6 bases remaining between them. The CDR3 bases are TGTGCCAGCAGTACAGGGTATGGCTACACCTTC. This translates into CASSTGYGYTF.

V is TRBV6-6 and J is TRBJ2-3; D might be TRBD2 (6 bases). Germline CDR1 reads MNHNY; CDR2 reads SVGAGI (reference sequence). Trimming cost V 5 bases and J 5 bases, with 14 bases left between them. This CDR3 is built from 14 residues. The CDR3 DNA sequence: TGTGCCAGCAGTCCGCGGAGGGGAGGAGATACGCAGTATTTT. Encoded protein: CASSPRRGGDTQYF.

V is TRBV6-1 and J is TRBJ2-3; the match to TRBD2 covers 9 bases. Trimming at V came to 2 bases and at J to 0 bases, leaving 9 bases not matched to a gene. Germline assignment: CDR1 MNHNS and CDR2 SASEGT. CDR3 length: 18 amino acids. CDR3 nucleotides: TGTGCCAGCAGTGAAAGGCGGACTAGCGTCGCTAGCACAGATACGCAGTATTTT. Translated, it gives CASSERRTSVASTDTQYF.

This chain joins TRBV5-8 and TRBJ1-4; 8 bases map to TRBD1. V trimming: 3 bases; J trimming: 4 bases; junction bases outside the gene matches: 8. The CDR3 contains 16 residues. The germline V gene has CDR1 SGHTS and CDR2 YDEGEE. The chain's CDR3 is CASSSPTGAFNEKLFF. The DNA of the CDR3 is TGTGCCAGCAGCTCCCCGACAGGGGCATTTAATGAAAAACTGTTTTTT.